The 27 T cell receptor beta chains reported below all come from one sample, sequenced in a study of shared clonotypes between healthy human individuals (dated by TCRdb to 2019 to 2021). The library was built by means of the immunoSEQ multiplex PCR assay. TCRdb took this table from immuneACCESS and kept in-frame rearrangements with V and J called. Such tables lack part of the clones; where checked against another copy, unresolved V genes explain under half of the gap, and the rest is unexplained. This sample has about 2.1 million clones in its table, and about 93% of those were observed once. The ten most abundant clones make up 1.5% to 2% of the sample. CD8 naive samples were obtained by positive selection for CCR7 among CD45RO-negative cells, yielding a CD45RA+CCR7+ population from which TemRA cells were excluded. The sample comprised naive CD8+ T cells from PBMCs. The cell subset or site label for this specimen denotes: CD45RA+CCR7+. These receptor sequences come from a man aged 18 to 29 in good health. Some clones in this sample may be carry-over from other donors' samples.

The chain uses TRBV4-1 and TRBJ2-7; perhaps TRBD1 as D (6 bases). Germline V CDR1 and CDR2: MGHRA, YSYEKL. CDR3 length equals 15 residues. Trimming stripped 3 bases from V and 3 bases from J, with 15 bases between. DNA of the CDR3: TGCGCCAGCAGCCAGTTATATGGCAGGGGCTACGAGCAGTACTTC. Translation: CASSQLYGRGYEQYF.

This clone was detected once. The chain employs TRBV13 and TRBJ1-1, with D maybe TRBD1 (6 bases). Germline-derived CDR1 and CDR2 are PRHDT and FYEKMQ (reference sequence). V was shortened by 5 bases and J by 6 bases, with 13 bases between the two germline ends. The length of the CDR3 is 13 residues. Written as DNA, the CDR3 is TGTGCCAGCAGCAGGGACATGAGCGCTGAAGCTTTCTTT. This translates into CASSRDMSAEAFF.

This sequence joins TRBV5-1 and TRBJ2-5, with 8 bases identical to TRBD1. Germline V CDR1 and CDR2: SGHRS, YFSETQ. The V gene end was trimmed by 4 bases and the J gene end by 5 bases; junction bases not matched to a gene: 7. There are 14 residues in the CDR3. The CDR3 DNA reads as TGCGCCAGCAGCCCGAGACAGGGGTGGGAGACCCAGTACTTC. Translated: CASSPRQGWETQYF.

The chain combines TRBV30 with TRBJ1-2, with 7 bases fitting TRBD1. V lost 4 bases to trimming and J lost 6 bases; unmatched junction nucleotides: 8. Per the germline V gene, CDR1 is GTSNPN and CDR2 is SVGIG (reference sequence). This CDR3 spans 13 amino acids. This chain's CDR3 is CAWTNDRDHGYTF. As DNA, the CDR3 is TGTGCCTGGACAAACGACAGGGACCATGGCTACACCTTC.

The CDR3 sequence is CASSIRGLNYEQYF. Here the CDR3 DNA reads TGTGCCAGTAGTATAAGGGGGCTGAACTACGAGCAGTACTTC. J is TRBJ2-7 and V is TRBV19, with 7 bases matching TRBD1. The CDR3 has 14 residues. Germline assignment: CDR1 LNHDA and CDR2 SQIVND (reference sequence). With V trimmed by 2 bases and J by 3 bases, 4 bases remained unmatched.

The rearrangement joins TRBV6-5 to TRBJ2-5, with TRBD1 as a possible D gene (5 bases). The germline V and J ends were trimmed by 1 base and 2 bases, with 8 bases remaining between them. CDR1 MNHEY and CDR2 SVGAGI come from the germline V gene. The CDR3 length is 14 residues. The CDR3 region is CASSYWGQQETQYF. The CDR3 coding sequence is TGTGCCAGCAGTTACTGGGGCCAGCAAGAGACCCAGTACTTC.

The chain links TRBV28 to TRBJ2-7; weak D call: TRBD1 (5 bases). With 0 bases removed from V and 6 bases from J, the gap between germline ends came to 15 bases. The CDR3 covers 15 residues. Germline loops: CDR1 MDHEN, CDR2 SYDVKM. CDR3 DNA: TGTGCCAGCAGTTTATGGGGGCAGTCTTTGAGCGAGCAGTACTTC. It codes for CASSLWGQSLSEQYF.

CDR3 bases: TGCGCCAGCAGCCCCACAGGGGCCACTGAAGCTTTCTTT. Translated, it gives CASSPTGATEAFF. V usage is TRBV4-1 and J usage is TRBJ1-1, with TRBD1 identical over 7 bases. V was clipped by 4 bases and J by 4 bases; unmatched bases: 3. The CDR3 contains 13 residues. Looked up from germline, CDR1 is MGHRA and CDR2 is YSYEKL.

The rearrangement links TRBV28 to TRBJ2-4, with a tentative D call TRBD1 (5 bases). This CDR3 spans 13 amino acids. V was cut by 4 bases and J by 8 bases, with 12 bases left in between. The germline V gene has CDR1 MDHEN and CDR2 SYDVKM. In nucleotides, the CDR3 is TGTGCCAGCAGTTCAAGGGGCAGGGACATTCAGTACTTC. As protein: CASSSRGRDIQYF. Full variable domain (outside the CDR3, taken from reference TRBV28 and TRBJ2-4): DVKVTQSSRYLVKRTGEKVFLECVQDMDHENMFWYRQDPGLGLRLIYFSYDVKMKEKGDIPEGYSVSREKKERFSLILESASTNQTSMYLCASSSRGRDIQYFGAGTRLSVL.

For the CDR3, the DNA is TGTGCCAGCAACCCACTAGCGGGATCTGAGACCCAGTACTTC. Its translation is CASNPLAGSETQYF. The V gene is TRBV6-6, the J gene TRBJ2-5, with 10 bases aligning to TRBD2. The germline gives CDR1 MNHNY, CDR2 SVGAGI (reference sequence). CDR3 size: 14 residues. The J segment lost 5 bases and the V segment lost 7 bases, leaving 7 bases of the junction unmatched.

The chain carries TRBV6-6 and TRBJ1-1; D not certain. V shed 2 bases and J shed 7 bases, with 11 bases lying between them. This CDR3 contains 13 residues. Germline V gene lookup returns CDR1 MNHNY and CDR2 SVGAGI (reference sequence). The CDR3 nucleotides are TGTGCCAGCAGTTACGCCGCGATCCTTGAAGCTTTCTTT. The encoded protein is CASSYAAILEAFF.

Turning to this clone: The same CDR3 can be traced to other DNA sequences in this sample. V is TRBV7-9 and J is TRBJ1-2, with 7 bases matching TRBD1. Unmatched junction bases numbered 2, after V lost 0 bases and J lost 4 bases. Germline CDR1 reads SEHNR; CDR2 reads FQNEAQ (reference sequence). CDR3 length equals 14 residues. CDR3 region: CASSLAGTAYGYTF. The CDR3 region has the DNA TGTGCCAGCAGCTTAGCCGGGACAGCCTATGGCTACACCTTC.

The CDR3 DNA follows: TGCGCCAGCAGTACCGGGACCGCTTGGACTGAAGCTTTCTTT. Translating gives CASSTGTAWTEAFF. This sequence joins TRBV5-1 and TRBJ1-1; D perhaps matches TRBD1 (5 bases). Germline V lookup: CDR1 SGHRS, CDR2 YFSETQ. This CDR3 spans 14 amino acids. Between the trimmed V and J ends, which lost 5 bases and 5 bases, there was a span of 16 bases.

This chain uses TRBV19 with TRBJ2-1; D call uncertain. In germline, CDR1 is LNHDA, CDR2 SQIVND (reference sequence). The CDR3 runs 13 residues. Trimming took off 7 bases at V and 4 bases at J, with 11 bases between the two ends. The CDR3 DNA is TGTGCCAGTATGGGTCTAGAGTACAATGAGCAGTTCTTC. It is translated as CASMGLEYNEQFF.

V and J are TRBV28 and TRBJ2-1; tentatively, D is TRBD1 (5 bases). The CDR3 sequence is 13 residues long. Germline lookup yields CDR1 MDHEN and CDR2 SYDVKM. Deletions cut 2 bases from V and 8 bases from J, with 10 bases between. CDR3 sequence (DNA): TGTGCCAGCAGTTTACAACAGGTCCATGAGCAGTTCTTC. Its protein is CASSLQQVHEQFF.

V and J are TRBV6-1 and TRBJ2-7, with D possibly TRBD1 on 6 matching bases. The ends were cut back, 1 base at V and 3 bases at J, with 13 bases in the middle. Germline V CDR1 and CDR2: MNHNS, SASEGT. The CDR3 is made up of 15 amino acids. CDR3 sequence reads: CASSEGQAIHYEQYF. The DNA for the CDR3 is TGTGCCAGCAGTGAAGGACAGGCGATACACTACGAGCAGTACTTC.

V is TRBV19 and J is TRBJ2-7; D not certain. The CDR3 has 14 residues. Germline V CDR1 and CDR2: LNHDA, SQIVND (reference sequence). V was shortened by 3 bases and J by 2 bases, with 11 bases between the two germline ends. The CDR3 sequence: CASSILQPPYEQYF. The CDR3 DNA follows: TGTGCCAGTAGTATCCTCCAACCGCCCTACGAGCAGTACTTC.

V and J are TRBV13 and TRBJ2-1; 9 bases align to TRBD2. The CDR3 sequence is 16 residues long. J lost 7 bases, V lost 1 base, and 8 bases had no gene match. From germline, CDR1 is PRHDT and CDR2 FYEKMQ (reference sequence). CDR3 sequence reads: CASSLAGTSYQNEQFF. Written as DNA, the CDR3 is TGTGCCAGCAGCTTAGCGGGGACTAGCTATCAAAATGAGCAGTTCTTC.

The CDR3 bases are TGTGCCAGCAGCCTTCGGGGAGGGCCTGGTGAGCAGTACTTC. Translated: CASSLRGGPGEQYF. This chain connects TRBV9 to TRBJ2-7; 7 positions match TRBD2. There are 14 residues in the CDR3. Germline lookup yields CDR1 SGDLS and CDR2 YYNGEE. After removal of 4 bases from V and 7 bases from J, the junction contained 11 bases not matched to a gene.

For this clone: This CDR3 is also generated by other DNA sequences in the sample. This rearrangement joins TRBV9 to TRBJ1-1; 11 bases map to TRBD1. CDR1 is SGDLS and CDR2 is YYNGEE in the germline V gene. Germline trimming cut 3 bases from V and 4 bases from J; bases unmatched to any gene: 2. The CDR3 sequence is 14 residues long. The CDR3 DNA sequence: TGTGCCAGCAGCGAGGGACAGGGGGGCACTGAAGCTTTCTTT. Residues: CASSEGQGGTEAFF.

CDR3 DNA sequence: TGTGCCAGCAGCTTGGACAGGGGGCTAGGACAGCCCCAGCATTTT. It translates to CASSLDRGLGQPQHF. The J gene is TRBJ1-5, the V gene TRBV5-4; 9 bases map to TRBD1. The junction had 5 bases not matched to a gene; V was cut back by 0 bases and J by 7 bases. The CDR3 spans 15 residues. Germline-derived CDR1 and CDR2 are SGHNT and YYREEE (reference sequence).

The J gene is TRBJ2-7, the V gene TRBV14; TRBD2 is a possible D gene (5 bases). CDR3 length: 19 residues. Per germline, CDR1 SGHDN and CDR2 FVKESK. V gave up 0 bases and J gave up 2 bases, with 23 bases separating them. CDR3 sequence reads: CASSQDSPGGLGNAYEQYF. CDR3 DNA sequence: TGTGCCAGCAGCCAAGATTCCCCCGGAGGTTTGGGAAATGCCTACGAGCAGTACTTC.

The count of this clone is one. Other nucleotide sequences in the sample specify the same CDR3. The chain is built from TRBV28 and TRBJ2-5, with D possibly TRBD1 on 6 matching bases. The CDR3 is 14 amino acids. Trimming removed 5 bases from V and 0 bases from J, with 10 bases in between. Germline values: CDR1 MDHEN, CDR2 SYDVKM. CDR3 DNA: TGTGCCAGCAGTGCAACAGGGTACCAAGAGACCCAGTACTTC. Its protein is CASSATGYQETQYF.

V gene TRBV7-9 combines with J gene TRBJ1-2; D is unresolved. V was trimmed by 5 bases and J by 12 bases, leaving 16 bases between them. This CDR3 contains 12 residues. Germline V gene lookup returns CDR1 SEHNR and CDR2 FQNEAQ (reference sequence). The CDR3 DNA follows: TGTGCCAGCAGCCTAGGCGGACCCCGGGACACCTTC. Its translation is CASSLGGPRDTF. Variable domain in full (rest from reference TRBV7-9 and TRBJ1-2): DTGVSQNPRHKITKRGQNVTFRCDPISEHNRLYWYRQTLGQGPEFLTYFQNEAQLEKSRLLSDRFSAERPKGSFSTLEIQRTEQGDSAMYLCASSLGGPRDTFGSGTRLTVV.

The chain has TRBV7-9 and TRBJ2-1, with D unresolved. This CDR3 contains 16 residues. The germline V gene encodes CDR1 SEHNR and CDR2 FQNEAQ (reference sequence). Trimming shortened V by 2 bases and J by 3 bases, and 14 bases separated the two germline ends. The CDR3 bases are TGTGCCAGCAGCTTAACTCCCCTAGTCTTCTACAATGAGCAGTTCTTC. Amino acids: CASSLTPLVFYNEQFF.

This clone was seen once. The chain recombines TRBV4-1 with TRBJ2-3; D gene ambiguous. The CDR3 runs to 14 residues. In germline, CDR1 is MGHRA, CDR2 YSYEKL. V was pared by 4 bases and J by 4 bases, with 12 bases between. The CDR3 DNA reads TGCGCCAGCAGCCTCCGGCACGCCCCAGATACGCAGTATTTT. Translation: CASSLRHAPDTQYF.

The rearrangement joins TRBV4-2 to TRBJ2-7; 7 bases are a match to TRBD1. CDR3 size: 18 residues. Germline CDR1 is LGHNA and CDR2 is YNFKEQ. The ends lost 0 bases at V and 3 bases at J; junction bases unmatched: 14. CDR3 in amino acids: CASSQELRTGPSGYEQYF. The CDR3 DNA reads TGTGCCAGCAGCCAAGAACTAAGGACAGGCCCATCAGGCTACGAGCAGTACTTC.